This TCR beta chain was documented in a study of early T cells in non-severe SARS-CoV-2 infection. Across the study: The authors sequenced bulk RNA from unsorted whole blood, leaving chains unpaired. Study-level results: VDJdb matches were skewed toward anti-spike CD8 T cell responses.

This clonotype was recorded at least ten times. Its antigen is still unknown. Unique molecular identifiers were added to individual cDNA molecules. Via MiXCR, TCRdb re-called the 5' RACE reads, giving one row per CDR3 protein. The profile shows about 100,000 distinct CDR3 sequences, more than 9.5% of them singletons. This CDR3 has 15 residues. The germline CDR1 and CDR2 sequences are SGHRS and YFSETQ. V lost 0 bases to trimming and J lost 1 base, with 10 bases between them. The sequencing input was whole blood. V gene TRBV5-1 combines with J gene TRBJ1-2, with D possibly TRBD1 on 5 matching bases. This TCR was recovered from an adult who was a healthcare worker with PCR-confirmed SARS-CoV-2 infection or an uninfected control (not recorded which). CDR3 DNA sequence: TGCGCCAGCAGCTTGGAGAGGGGCCTTAACTATGGCTACACCTTC. Protein: CASSLERGLNYGYTF. Filled out from reference TRBV5-1 and TRBJ1-2, the complete variable domain reads KAGVTQTPRYLIKTRGQQVTLSCSPISGHRSVSWYQQTPGQGLQFLFEYFSETQRNKGNFPGRFSGRQFSNSRSEMNVSTLELGDSALYLCASSLERGLNYGYTFGSGTRLTVV.